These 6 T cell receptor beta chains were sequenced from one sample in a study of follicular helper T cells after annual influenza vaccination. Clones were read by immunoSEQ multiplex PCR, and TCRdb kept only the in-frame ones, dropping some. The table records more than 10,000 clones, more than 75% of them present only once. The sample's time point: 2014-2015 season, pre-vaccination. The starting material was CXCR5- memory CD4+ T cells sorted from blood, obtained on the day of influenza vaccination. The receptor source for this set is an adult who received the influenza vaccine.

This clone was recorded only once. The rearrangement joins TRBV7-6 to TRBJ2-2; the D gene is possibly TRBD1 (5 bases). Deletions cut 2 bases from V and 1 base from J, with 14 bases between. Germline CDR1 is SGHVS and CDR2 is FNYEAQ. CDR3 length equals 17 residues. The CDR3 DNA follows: TGTGCCAGCAGCTTAATTGCGTGGACAAAGAACACCGGGGAGCTGTTTTTT. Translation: CASSLIAWTKNTGELFF.

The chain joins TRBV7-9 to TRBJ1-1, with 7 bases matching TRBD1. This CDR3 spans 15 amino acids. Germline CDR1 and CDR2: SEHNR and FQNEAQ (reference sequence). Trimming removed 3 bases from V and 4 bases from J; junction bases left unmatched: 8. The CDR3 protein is CASSFLTGEGTEAFF. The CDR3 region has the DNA TGTGCCAGCAGCTTTTTAACAGGGGAGGGCACTGAAGCTTTCTTT.

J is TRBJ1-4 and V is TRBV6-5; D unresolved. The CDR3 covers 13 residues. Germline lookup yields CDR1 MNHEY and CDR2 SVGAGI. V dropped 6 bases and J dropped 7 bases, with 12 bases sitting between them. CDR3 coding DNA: TGTGCCAGCAGCTCCGGGAACATTGAAAAACTGTTTTTT. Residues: CASSSGNIEKLFF.

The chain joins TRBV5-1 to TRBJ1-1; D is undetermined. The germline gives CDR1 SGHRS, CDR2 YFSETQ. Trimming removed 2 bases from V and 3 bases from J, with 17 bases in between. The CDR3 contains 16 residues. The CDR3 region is CASSFGLRETDTEAFF. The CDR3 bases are TGCGCCAGCAGCTTTGGTCTGAGGGAGACGGACACTGAAGCTTTCTTT.

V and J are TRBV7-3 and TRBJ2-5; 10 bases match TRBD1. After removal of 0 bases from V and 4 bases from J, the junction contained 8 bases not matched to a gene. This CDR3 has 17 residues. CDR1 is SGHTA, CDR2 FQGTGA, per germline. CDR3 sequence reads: CASSLTAGDRGVETQYF. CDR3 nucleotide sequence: TGTGCCAGCAGCTTAACGGCAGGGGACAGGGGTGTAGAGACCCAGTACTTC.

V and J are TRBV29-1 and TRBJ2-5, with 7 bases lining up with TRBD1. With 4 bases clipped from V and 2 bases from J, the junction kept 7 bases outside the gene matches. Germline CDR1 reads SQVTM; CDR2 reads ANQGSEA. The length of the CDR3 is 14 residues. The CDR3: CSVASTGNQETQYF. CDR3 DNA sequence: TGCAGCGTTGCTTCGACAGGGAATCAAGAGACCCAGTACTTC.